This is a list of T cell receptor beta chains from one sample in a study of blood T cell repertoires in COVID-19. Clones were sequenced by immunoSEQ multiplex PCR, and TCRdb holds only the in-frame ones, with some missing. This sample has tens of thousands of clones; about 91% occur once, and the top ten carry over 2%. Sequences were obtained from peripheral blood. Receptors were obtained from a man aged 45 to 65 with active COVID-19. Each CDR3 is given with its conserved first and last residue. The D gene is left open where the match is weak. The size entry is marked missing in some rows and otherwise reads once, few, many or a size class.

CSASRASGAREQFF	TGCAGTGCTAGTAGGGCTAGCGGGGCACGGGAGCAGTTCTTC	14	-	TRBV20-1	TRBJ2-1	TRBD2
CASSPLDRRSYEQYF	TGTGCCAGCAGTCCCCTGGACAGGAGGTCCTACGAGCAGTACTTC	15	-	TRBV28	TRBJ2-7	TRBD1
CASSPDSSNQPQHF	TGTGCCAGCAGCCCAGACAGTAGCAATCAGCCCCAGCATTTT	14	-	TRBV6-6	TRBJ1-5	-
CASSLVSQPQHF	TGTGCCAGCAGCTTAGTTAGTCAGCCCCAGCATTTT	12	once	TRBV7-9	TRBJ1-5	-
CASSQGLSGLTANYGYTF	TGTGCCAGCAGCCAAGGGTTGTCTGGATTAACAGCTAACTATGGCTACACCTTC	18	few	TRBV4-2	TRBJ1-2	-
CSARTGLDTGELFF	TGCAGCGCCCGGACAGGGTTAGACACCGGGGAGCTGTTTTTT	14	few	TRBV29-1	TRBJ2-2	TRBD1
CASSGYSGGAQETQYF	TGTGCCAGCAGTGGGTATAGCGGGGGGGCTCAAGAGACCCAGTACTTC	16	-	TRBV6-1	TRBJ2-5	TRBD2
CASSLAGVAYNEQFF	TGTGCCAGCAGTTTGGCGGGAGTGGCCTACAATGAGCAGTTCTTC	15	-	TRBV6-5	TRBJ2-1	TRBD2
CASIKTGRPYEQYF	TGTGCCAGCATCAAGACAGGCAGACCCTACGAGCAGTACTTC	14	few	TRBV25-1	TRBJ2-7	-
CASSLHGSGQPQHF	TGTGCCAGCAGTTTACATGGGAGTGGGCAGCCCCAGCATTTT	14	-	TRBV27	TRBJ1-5	-
CASSPSSGNTIYF	TGTGCCAGCAGCCCCAGTTCTGGAAACACCATATATTTT	13	-	TRBV3-1/TRBV3-2	TRBJ1-3	-
CARSSGGLNTGELFF	TGTGCCAGAAGCTCGGGAGGGTTGAACACCGGGGAGCTGTTTTTT	15	-	TRBV5-3	TRBJ2-2	TRBD2
CASSIATGDTEAFF	TGTGCCAGTAGTATAGCGACAGGGGACACTGAAGCTTTCTTT	14	-	TRBV19	TRBJ1-1	TRBD1
CASSQDFGGARDTQYF	TGTGCCAGCAGCCAAGACTTCGGGGGGGCGAGGGATACGCAGTATTTT	16	-	TRBV3-1/TRBV3-2	TRBJ2-3	TRBD2
CASETGGGNQPQHF	TGTGCCAGTGAGACAGGCGGCGGCAATCAGCCCCAGCATTTT	14	-	TRBV19	TRBJ1-5	-
CASSLGGAEETQYF	TGCGCCAGCAGCTTGGGGGGCGCTGAAGAGACCCAGTACTTC	14	-	TRBV5-1	TRBJ2-5	-
CASSLMTDQETQYF	TGCGCCAGCAGCTTGATGACAGACCAAGAGACCCAGTACTTC	14	-	TRBV5-1	TRBJ2-5	-
CASQGLATYEQYF	TGCGCCAGTCAGGGACTTGCGACCTACGAGCAGTACTTC	13	-	TRBV5-1	TRBJ2-7	-
CASIRQGLETQYF	TGTGCCAGCATAAGACAGGGACTGGAGACCCAGTACTTC	13	-	TRBV12-3/TRBV12-4	TRBJ2-5	-
CASSEFGGADNSPLHF	TGTGCCAGCAGTGAATTCGGGGGGGCGGATAATTCACCCCTCCACTTT	16	-	TRBV6-1	TRBJ1-6	-
CASSLTQGDGDTQYF	TGTGCCAGCAGTTTGACGCAGGGGGATGGGGATACGCAGTATTTT	15	-	TRBV27	TRBJ2-3	TRBD1
CAISGTSVTQYF	TGTGCCATCAGCGGGACTAGCGTGACGCAGTATTTT	12	once	TRBV10-3	TRBJ2-3	TRBD2
CASSLGDSSSYEQYF	TGCGCCAGCAGCTTGGGAGACAGTTCCTCCTACGAGCAGTACTTC	15	-	TRBV5-1	TRBJ2-7	-
CASSYLPTGVGQSAFF	TGTGCCAGCAGTTATCTGCCCACAGGGGTCGGGCAATCGGCTTTCTTT	16	-	TRBV6-5	TRBJ1-1	TRBD1
CASSLTSTDTQYF	TGTGCCAGTAGTCTCACAAGCACAGATACGCAGTATTTT	13	-	TRBV19	TRBJ2-3	-
CASSGESGNQPQHF	TGTGCCAGTAGCGGAGAAAGTGGCAATCAGCCCCAGCATTTT	14	-	TRBV19	TRBJ1-5	-
CASSLAPGLNTGELFF	TGCGCCAGCAGCTTGGCCCCGGGACTCAACACCGGGGAGCTGTTTTTT	16	once	TRBV5-1	TRBJ2-2	-
CASSPQGALNEQYF	TGTGCCAGCAGCCCACAGGGGGCGCTGAACGAGCAGTACTTC	14	-	TRBV27	TRBJ2-7	TRBD1
CASSFGPRDSRTNTEAFF	TGTGCCAGCAGCTTCGGGCCCCGAGACAGCAGAACGAACACTGAAGCTTTCTTT	18	-	TRBV13	TRBJ1-1	-
CASSLARVNTEAFF	TGTGCCAGCAGCTTAGCGCGGGTGAACACTGAAGCTTTCTTT	14	-	TRBV7-2	TRBJ1-1	-
CASSQVSGRSGQGEQFF	TGTGCCAGCAGCCAAGTAAGCGGGAGAAGTGGGCAGGGTGAGCAGTTCTTC	17	-	TRBV14	TRBJ2-1	TRBD2
CASSPTRDSYEQYF	TGTGCCAGCAGCCCCACTAGGGACTCCTACGAGCAGTACTTC	14	-	TRBV7-3	TRBJ2-7	-
CASSVSGGQETQYF	TGTGCCAGCAGCGTTAGCGGGGGACAAGAGACCCAGTACTTC	14	few	TRBV9	TRBJ2-5	TRBD2
CASSLAPQGSYNEQFF	TGCGCCAGCAGCTTGGCCCCACAGGGATCCTACAATGAGCAGTTCTTC	16	-	TRBV5-1	TRBJ2-1	-
CASSPYPLDKSGTQYF	TGTGCCAGCAGCCCTTACCCACTAGACAAGTCGGGTACGCAGTATTTT	16	-	TRBV27	TRBJ2-3	-
CASSEQGGGYTF	TGTGCCAGCAGTGAACAGGGAGGCGGCTACACCTTC	12	once	TRBV6-1	TRBJ1-2	-
CASSVASGPYNEQFF	TGTGCCAGCAGCGTAGCCTCAGGCCCCTACAATGAGCAGTTCTTC	15	-	TRBV9	TRBJ2-1	-
CAISSRVDYGYTF	TGTGCCATCAGTAGCAGGGTGGACTATGGCTACACCTTC	13	-	TRBV10-3	TRBJ1-2	-
CASFYQPGPQRSGNTIYF	TGTGCCAGCTTTTACCAACCGGGCCCCCAGCGGAGTGGAAACACCATATATTTT	18	-	TRBV21-1	TRBJ1-3	-
CASSIEGGEEQYF	TGTGCCAGTAGTATAGAGGGGGGGGAAGAGCAGTACTTC	13	-	TRBV19	TRBJ2-7	TRBD2
CASTKDPTGQPQHF	TGTGCCAGCACCAAAGACCCGACGGGTCAGCCCCAGCATTTT	14	-	TRBV6-5	TRBJ1-5	-
CASSTPGQGANGYTF	TGTGCCAGCAGTACACCGGGACAGGGGGCAAATGGCTACACCTTC	15	once	TRBV2	TRBJ1-2	TRBD1
CASGIQGAWSSPLHF	TGTGCCAGCGGAATACAGGGGGCTTGGTCGTCACCCCTCCACTTT	15	-	TRBV6-5	TRBJ1-6	TRBD1
CASSSTSGNTDTQYF	TGCGCCAGCAGCTCAACTAGCGGGAACACAGATACGCAGTATTTT	15	once	TRBV5-1	TRBJ2-3	TRBD2
CASSPGGTNTGELFF	TGTGCCAGCTCACCCGGGGGTACGAACACCGGGGAGCTGTTTTTT	15	-	TRBV18	TRBJ2-2	-
CASRDRTGGNYGYTF	TGTGCCAGCAGAGACAGGACAGGGGGGAACTATGGCTACACCTTC	15	-	TRBV6-5	TRBJ1-2	TRBD1
CASSPGTEYGYTF	TGCGCCAGCAGCCCCGGGACAGAATATGGCTACACCTTC	13	-	TRBV5-1	TRBJ1-2	TRBD1
CAWSSEAYEQYF	TGTGCCTGGAGTTCGGAGGCCTACGAGCAGTACTTC	12	-	TRBV30	TRBJ2-7	-
CSAGEGSVDGYTF	TGCAGCGCCGGGGAGGGGTCCGTCGATGGCTACACCTTC	13	-	TRBV29-1	TRBJ1-2	-
CASSKGRPTGGASGPQHF	TGTGCCAGCAGCAAAGGGCGTCCGACAGGGGGCGCGAGTGGGCCCCAGCATTTT	18	-	TRBV21-1	TRBJ1-5	-
CASRPPSGGTYNSPLHF	TGTGCCAGCAGACCGCCCAGCGGGGGAACCTATAATTCACCCCTCCACTTT	17	-	TRBV9	TRBJ1-6	-
CASSKGLGPYEQYF	TGCGCCAGCAGCAAGGGACTAGGTCCCTACGAGCAGTACTTC	14	few	TRBV4-1	TRBJ2-7	TRBD2
CASSIRDRGTVEQYF	TGTGCCAGCAGCATCCGGGACAGGGGAACTGTCGAGCAGTACTTC	15	-	TRBV7-9	TRBJ2-7	TRBD1